This T cell receptor beta chain was identified in a study of tissue T cells after allogeneic stem cell transplantation. This clone has just a few counts. Gene names refer to mouse genes. The CDR3 end lies 1 residue beyond the end of the read and is filled in from the germline J gene. Only in-frame clones appear in the TCRdb table, and some are missing; sequencing was by immunoSEQ multiplex PCR. The sample carries 7,000 or so clones, 68% recorded once. The V gene's germline CDR1 is NSHNY and CDR2 SYGAGN. Trimming at V came to 5 bases and at J to 6 bases, leaving 4 bases not matched to a gene. This CDR3 contains 13 residues.

Material for sequencing was blood. The rearrangement uses TRBV13-1 and TRBJ2-7; TRBD1 agrees at 11 bases. The sequence derives from a female BALB/c mouse in good health. This strain has MHC haplotype H2-d. CDR3 loop: CASSGQGAGEQYF. The covered CDR3 bases are TGTGCCAGCAGCGGACAGGGGGCGGGTGAACAGTAC.